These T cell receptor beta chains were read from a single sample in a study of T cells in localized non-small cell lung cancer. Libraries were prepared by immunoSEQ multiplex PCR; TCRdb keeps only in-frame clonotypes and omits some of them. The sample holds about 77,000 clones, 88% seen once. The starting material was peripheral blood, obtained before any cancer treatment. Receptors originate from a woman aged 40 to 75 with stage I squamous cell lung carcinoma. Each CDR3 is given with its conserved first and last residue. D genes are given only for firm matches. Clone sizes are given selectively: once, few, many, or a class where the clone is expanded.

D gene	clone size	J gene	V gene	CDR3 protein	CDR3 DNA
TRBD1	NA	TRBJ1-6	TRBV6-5	CASSGQGARNSPLHF	TGTGCCAGCAGTGGACAGGGGGCGCGAAATTCACCCCTCCACTTT
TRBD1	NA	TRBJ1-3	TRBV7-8	CASSLPIQGASGNTIYF	TGTGCCAGCAGCTTACCTATACAGGGGGCTTCTGGAAACACCATATATTTT
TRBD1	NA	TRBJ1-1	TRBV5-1	CASSWGPGQGRTEAFF	TGCGCCAGCAGCTGGGGCCCGGGACAGGGTCGGACTGAAGCTTTCTTT
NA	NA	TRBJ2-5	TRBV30	CALGGARETQYF	TGTGCCTTGGGGGGGGCTCGGGAGACCCAGTACTTC
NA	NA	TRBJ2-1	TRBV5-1	CASSLVAGSYNEQFF	TGCGCCAGCAGCTTGGTGGCGGGATCCTACAATGAGCAGTTCTTC
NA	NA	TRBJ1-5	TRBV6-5	CASSYLGMSNQPQHF	TGTGCCAGCAGTTATTTGGGAATGAGCAATCAGCCCCAGCATTTT
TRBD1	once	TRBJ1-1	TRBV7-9	CASSLETGLNTEAFF	TGTGCCAGCAGCTTAGAGACAGGGTTGAACACTGAAGCTTTCTTT
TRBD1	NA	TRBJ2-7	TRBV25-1	CASSAPGTGNSYEQYF	TGTGCCAGCAGTGCGCCAGGGACAGGGAACTCCTACGAGCAGTACTTC
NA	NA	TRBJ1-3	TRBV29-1	CSVPGEGGSIYF	TGCAGCGTTCCTGGGGAAGGGGGGAGCATATATTTT
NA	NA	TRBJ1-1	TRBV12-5	CASGPEGWGEAFF	TGTGCTAGTGGTCCCGAGGGGTGGGGTGAAGCTTTCTTT
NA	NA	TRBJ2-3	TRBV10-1	CASSEGVTSTDTQYF	TGCGCCAGCAGTGAAGGGGTAACTAGCACAGATACGCAGTATTTT
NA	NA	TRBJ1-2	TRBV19	CASSNSYSGAVFYGYTF	TGTGCCAGTAGTAACTCTTACTCAGGGGCGGTCTTCTATGGCTACACCTTC
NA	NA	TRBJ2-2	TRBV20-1	CSASGPGELFF	TGCAGCGCGTCGGGCCCCGGGGAGCTGTTTTTT
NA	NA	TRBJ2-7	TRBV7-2	CASSLVAGNIHEQYF	TGTGCCAGCAGCTTAGTTGCTGGCAACATCCACGAGCAGTACTTC
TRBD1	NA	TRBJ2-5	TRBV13	CASSSGQLQETQYF	TGTGCCAGCAGCTCGGGACAGCTCCAAGAGACCCAGTACTTC
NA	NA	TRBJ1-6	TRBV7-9	CASASPGGNSPLHF	TGTGCCAGCGCCTCCCCCGGGGGGAATTCACCCCTCCACTTT
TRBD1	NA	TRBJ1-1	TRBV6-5	CASSRTGGQAEAFF	TGTGCCAGCAGTAGGACAGGCGGGCAGGCTGAAGCTTTCTTT
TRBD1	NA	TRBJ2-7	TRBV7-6	CASSRTGENEQYF	TGTGCCAGCAGCAGGACAGGGGAGAACGAGCAGTACTTC
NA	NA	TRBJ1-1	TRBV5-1	CASSFSLSNTEAFF	TGCGCCAGCAGCTTCTCCCTAAGTAACACTGAAGCTTTCTTT
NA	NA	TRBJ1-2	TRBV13	CASSWPTGSGYGYTF	TGTGCCAGCAGCTGGCCTACAGGGTCTGGCTATGGCTACACCTTC
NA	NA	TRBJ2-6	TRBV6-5	CASSYPNRAGANVLTF	TGTGCCAGCAGTTACCCAAACAGGGCTGGGGCCAACGTCCTGACTTTC
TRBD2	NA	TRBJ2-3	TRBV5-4	CASSYGWRGGKDTQYF	TGTGCCAGCAGCTACGGATGGCGGGGGGGCAAAGATACGCAGTATTTT
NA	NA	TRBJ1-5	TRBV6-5	CASSMGRGPDQPQHF	TGTGCCAGCAGTATGGGGCGGGGACCCGACCAGCCCCAGCATTTT
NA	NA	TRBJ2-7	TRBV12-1	CASSYPRRLALNEQYF	TGTGCCAGCAGTTACCCTCGGCGGCTAGCGCTCAACGAGCAGTACTTC
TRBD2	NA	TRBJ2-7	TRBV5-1	CASSFSGTSGGSSYEQYF	TGCGCCAGCAGCTTTTCCGGGACTAGCGGGGGGTCTTCCTACGAGCAGTACTTC
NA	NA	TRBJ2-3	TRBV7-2	CASSPPSIVRYF	TGTGCCAGCAGTCCACCCAGTATCGTACGGTATTTT
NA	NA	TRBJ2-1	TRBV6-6	CASSRPGRVGNEQFF	TGTGCCAGCAGCCGTCCGGGCAGGGTCGGGAATGAGCAGTTCTTC
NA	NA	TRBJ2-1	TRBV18	CASSPGGLSEQFF	TGTGCCAGCTCGCCTGGAGGGTTAAGTGAGCAGTTCTTC
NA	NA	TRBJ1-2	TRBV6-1	CASSGEDF	TGTGCCAGCAGTGGCGAAGACTTC
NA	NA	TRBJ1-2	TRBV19	CASSIKPEPSYGYTF	TGTGCCAGTAGTATTAAACCAGAACCCTCCTATGGCTACACCTTC
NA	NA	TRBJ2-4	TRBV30	CAWRLTGENIQYF	TGTGCCTGGAGACTAACAGGTGAAAACATTCAGTACTTC
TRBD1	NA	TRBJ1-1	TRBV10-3	CAISDAGTGSITEAFF	TGTGCCATCAGTGACGCCGGGACAGGGTCGATTACTGAAGCTTTCTTT
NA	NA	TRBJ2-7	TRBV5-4	CASSYETYEQYF	TGTGCCAGCAGCTATGAGACCTACGAGCAGTACTTC
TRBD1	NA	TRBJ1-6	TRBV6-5	CASRPQGGVSPLHF	TGTGCCAGCAGGCCCCAGGGGGGGGTATCACCCCTCCACTTT
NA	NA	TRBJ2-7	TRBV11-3	CASSLAWGNEQYF	TGTGCCAGCAGCCTGGCGTGGGGTAACGAGCAGTACTTC
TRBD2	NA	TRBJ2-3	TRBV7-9	CASSRQRGGATDTQYF	TGTGCCAGCAGCAGACAGCGGGGGGGCGCCACAGATACGCAGTATTTT
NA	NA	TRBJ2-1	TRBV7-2	CASSLIRNGEQFF	TGTGCCAGCAGCTTAATTCGGAACGGTGAGCAGTTCTTC
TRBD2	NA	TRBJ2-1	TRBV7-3	CASSQTSGGSGEQFF	TGTGCCAGCAGCCAAACTAGCGGGGGTTCAGGTGAGCAGTTCTTC
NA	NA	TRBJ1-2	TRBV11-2	CASSSGGGFYGYTF	TGTGCCAGCAGCTCGGGCGGGGGTTTTTATGGCTACACCTTC